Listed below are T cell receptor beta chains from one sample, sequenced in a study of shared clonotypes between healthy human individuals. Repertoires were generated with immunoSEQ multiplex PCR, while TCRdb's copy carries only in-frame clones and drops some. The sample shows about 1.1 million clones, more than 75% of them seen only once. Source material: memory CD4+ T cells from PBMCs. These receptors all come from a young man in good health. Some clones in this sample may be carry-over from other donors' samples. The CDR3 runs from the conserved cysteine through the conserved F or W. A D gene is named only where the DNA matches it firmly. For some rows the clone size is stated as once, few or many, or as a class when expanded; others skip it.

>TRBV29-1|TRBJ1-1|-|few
CSVARTGDTEAFF
TGCAGCGTTGCCCGCACAGGTGACACTGAAGCTTTCTTT
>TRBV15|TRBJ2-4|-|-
CATSSAGAVAKNIQYF
TGTGCCACCAGCAGCGCGGGGGCTGTAGCCAAAAACATTCAGTACTTC
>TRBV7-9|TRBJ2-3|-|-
CASTPGRTDTQYF
TGTGCCAGCACCCCCGGGCGCACAGATACGCAGTATTTT
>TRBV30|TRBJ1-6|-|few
CAWSVQRGSSPLHF
TGTGCCTGGAGTGTACAGCGGGGAAGCTCACCCCTCCACTTT
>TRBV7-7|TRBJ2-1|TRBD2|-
CASSPNPAGGSNEQFF
TGTGCCAGCAGCCCGAACCCCGCGGGAGGGTCCAATGAGCAGTTCTTC
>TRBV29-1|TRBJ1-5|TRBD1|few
CSAGQTEPQHF
TGCAGCGCGGGACAGACGGAGCCCCAGCATTTT
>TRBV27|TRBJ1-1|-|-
CASTQARGAMNTEAFF
TGTGCCAGCACCCAGGCTCGGGGGGCAATGAACACTGAAGCTTTCTTT
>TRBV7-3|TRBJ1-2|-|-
CASSLIGQPTNYGYTF
TGTGCCAGCAGCTTAATTGGACAGCCGACTAACTATGGCTACACCTTC
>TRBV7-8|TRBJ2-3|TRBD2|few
CASRRTSGRAYTQYF
TGTGCCAGCAGACGTACTAGCGGGAGGGCCTATACGCAGTATTTT
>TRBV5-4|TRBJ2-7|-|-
CASSLGSRATYEQYF
TGTGCCAGCAGCTTGGGGTCCAGGGCGACATACGAGCAGTACTTC
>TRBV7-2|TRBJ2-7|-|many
CASSLASGIRYEQYF
TGTGCCAGCAGCTTAGCTAGCGGAATTCGCTACGAGCAGTACTTC
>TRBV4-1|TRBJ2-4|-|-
CASSQVYLAKNIQYF
TGCGCCAGCAGCCAAGTGTATTTAGCCAAAAACATTCAGTACTTC
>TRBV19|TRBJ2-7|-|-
CASRETAYSSYEQYF
TGTGCCAGTAGGGAGACAGCTTACAGCTCCTACGAGCAGTACTTC
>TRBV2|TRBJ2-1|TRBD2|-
CANPPGTSAGNEQFF
TGTGCCAACCCTCCAGGAACTAGCGCAGGCAATGAGCAGTTCTTC
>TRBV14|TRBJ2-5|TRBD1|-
CASSRPGGSGTQYF
TGTGCCAGCAGCCGGCCAGGGGGCTCGGGGACCCAGTACTTC
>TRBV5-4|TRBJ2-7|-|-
CASSLVGSSFYEQYF
TGTGCCAGCAGCTTGGTTGGGAGTTCCTTCTACGAGCAGTACTTC
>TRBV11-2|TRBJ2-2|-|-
CASSYTVGASGELFF
TGTGCCAGCAGCTATACAGTGGGGGCCTCCGGGGAGCTGTTTTTT
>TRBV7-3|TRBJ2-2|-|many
CASSLHSTNTGELFF
TGTGCCAGCAGCTTACATTCCACGAACACCGGGGAGCTGTTTTTT
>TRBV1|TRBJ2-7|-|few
CTSSPPIQIAGGPIYEQYF
TGCACCAGCAGCCCCCCGATCCAAATAGCGGGAGGGCCTATATACGAGCAGTACTTC
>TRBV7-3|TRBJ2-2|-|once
CASSLMQGPQAGELFF
TGTGCCAGCAGCTTAATGCAGGGGCCCCAGGCCGGGGAGCTGTTTTTT
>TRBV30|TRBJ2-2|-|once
CAWTKRGAGAGELFF
TGTGCCTGGACCAAAAGGGGGGCGGGAGCCGGGGAGCTGTTTTTT
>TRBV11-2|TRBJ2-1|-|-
CASSPYILAGEFF
TGTGCCAGCAGCCCTTATATATTGGCAGGGGAGTTCTTC
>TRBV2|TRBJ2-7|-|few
CASSETRHSYEQYF
TGTGCCAGCAGTGAGACTAGGCACTCCTACGAGCAGTACTTC
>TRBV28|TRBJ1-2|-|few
CASAQPTYGYTF
TGTGCCAGCGCCCAGCCGACCTATGGCTACACCTTC
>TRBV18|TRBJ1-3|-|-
CASSPNQGLTGNTIYF
TGTGCCAGCTCACCTAACCAGGGTTTAACTGGAAACACCATATATTTT
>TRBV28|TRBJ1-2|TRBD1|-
CASDPGQGGNYGYTF
TGTGCCAGCGACCCAGGACAGGGAGGTAACTATGGCTACACCTTC
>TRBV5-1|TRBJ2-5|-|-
CASSLNQETQYF
TGCGCCAGCAGCTTAAATCAAGAGACCCAGTACTTC
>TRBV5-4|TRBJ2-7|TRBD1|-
CASSPGQGQGYEQYF
TGTGCCAGCAGCCCGGGACAGGGGCAAGGGTACGAGCAGTACTTC
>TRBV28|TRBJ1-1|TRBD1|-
CASSLPPGQGDTEAFF
TGTGCCAGCAGTTTACCCCCTGGACAGGGTGACACTGAAGCTTTCTTT
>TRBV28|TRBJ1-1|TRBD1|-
CASSLGGTGRNTEAFF
TGTGCCAGCAGTCTCGGAGGGACAGGGAGAAACACTGAAGCTTTCTTT
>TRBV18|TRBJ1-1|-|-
CASSPSRDTEAFF
TGTGCCAGCTCACCAAGCAGGGACACTGAAGCTTTCTTT
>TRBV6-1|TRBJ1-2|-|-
CASSEFIPGTGYTF
TGTGCCAGCAGTGAGTTCATCCCGGGAACTGGCTACACCTTC
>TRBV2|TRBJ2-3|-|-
CASLGRGTDTQYF
TGTGCCAGCCTGGGGCGGGGCACAGATACGCAGTATTTT
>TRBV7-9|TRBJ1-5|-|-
CASSLAIPAGVGNQPQHF
TGTGCCAGCAGCTTAGCGATTCCTGCCGGGGTTGGCAATCAGCCCCAGCATTTT
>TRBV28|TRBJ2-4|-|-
CASCPRLVKNIQYF
TGTGCCAGCTGTCCGCGACTTGTCAAAAACATTCAGTACTTC
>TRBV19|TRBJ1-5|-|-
CASSLKGGDQPQHF
TGTGCCAGTAGTTTAAAGGGAGGGGATCAGCCCCAGCATTTT
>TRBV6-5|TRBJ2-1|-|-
CASRDLSRDNEQFF
TGTGCCAGCAGGGACCTGAGCAGGGACAATGAGCAGTTCTTC
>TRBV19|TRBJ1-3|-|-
CASSIVGGWQGNTIYF
TGTGCCAGTAGTATAGTCGGAGGCTGGCAAGGAAACACCATATATTTT
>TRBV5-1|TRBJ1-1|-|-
CASIKDGGVNTEAFF
TGCGCCAGCATCAAGGACGGCGGGGTGAACACTGAAGCTTTCTTT
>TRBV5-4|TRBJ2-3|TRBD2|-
CASSFPGTSGKRDTQYF
TGTGCCAGCAGCTTCCCCGGAACTAGCGGGAAGAGGGATACGCAGTATTTT
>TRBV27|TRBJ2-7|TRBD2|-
CASSQKPGLAGEQYF
TGTGCCAGCAGTCAAAAACCGGGACTAGCGGGCGAGCAGTACTTC
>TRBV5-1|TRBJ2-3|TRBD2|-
CASSLPVAGPTDTQYF
TGCGCCAGCAGCTTGCCTGTAGCGGGGCCCACAGATACGCAGTATTTT